This section outlines one T cell receptor (beta chain) sequence together with its context. Trimming removed 4 bases from V and 4 bases from J; junction bases left unmatched: 12. The CDR3 has 16 amino acids. The germline V gene has CDR1 SGHNT and CDR2 YYREEE (reference sequence). The entry originates in a study of blood T cell repertoires in COVID-19. Study at large: Material from acute and convalescent COVID-19 was sourced from the United States, Italy and Spain. T cells, B-cell-depleted T cells, or PBMCs provided the cDNA or gDNA that served as material.

Original processing methods: Reference gene primers were amplified, and this amplification served to estimate nucleated cell counts. Repertoires were generated with immunoSEQ multiplex PCR, while TCRdb's copy carries only in-frame clones and drops some. The V and J calls and the clone size are those of that table, but D and trimming were determined from the DNA. The table has over 60,000 clones, approximately 79% seen once. This chain connects TRBV5-4 to TRBJ2-7, with 9 bases lining up with TRBD2. The sequencing input was peripheral blood. The source of this sequence is an elderly man with active COVID-19. CDR3 DNA sequence: TGTGCCAGCAGCGCCGCCTCCGGGACTAGCAAGTACGAGCAGTACTTC. It is translated as CASSAASGTSKYEQYF.